The TCR beta chain under discussion was sequenced for a study of blood T cells in healthy people across ages. Caucasian individuals from Russia who were healthy and aged about 6 to 90 acted as donors. Sample-barcoded 5' priming and a J-beta primer mix drove a second PCR of about 6 to 12 cycles. Unique molecular identifiers of 12 random nucleotides labeled each cDNA. TCRdb fed the 5' RACE reads into MiXCR, producing one record per CDR3 protein. The table shows roughly 1.9 million distinct CDR3 sequences, with roughly 43% occurring only once. Sample: blood. This receptor was identified in a human donor in good health.

This CDR3 reads CSAITRGVEAYEQYF. The CDR3 DNA is TGCAGTGCCATTACTCGGGGTGTTGAAGCCTACGAGCAGTACTTC. The chain joins TRBV20-1 to TRBJ2-7, with D perhaps TRBD2 (5 bases). The V end was cut by 6 bases, the J end by 2 bases, with 20 bases between. The CDR3 extends over 15 amino acids. CDR1 DFQATT and CDR2 SNEGSKA come from the germline V gene (reference sequence).